This T cell receptor beta chain is from a study of blood T cell repertoires in COVID-19. Whole-study context: Samples taken during acute and convalescent COVID-19 were collected in the United States, Italy and Spain.

Per the original data handling: It was from reference gene primer amplification that nucleated cell counts were estimated. Repertoires were generated with immunoSEQ multiplex PCR, while TCRdb's copy carries only in-frame clones and drops some. D and trimming come from the DNA, and the V and J calls and clone size come from that table. The sample records roughly 34,000 clones, almost 90% being singletons. CDR3 length: 16 amino acids. Per the germline V gene, CDR1 is SGDLS and CDR2 is YYNGEE. V was trimmed by 0 bases and J by 0 bases, leaving 7 bases between them. The chain uses TRBV9 and TRBJ2-6; D gene unclear. The sequence was collected from a woman in her 70s with active COVID-19. Material: peripheral blood. The CDR3 spells CASSVERDSGANVLTF. Here the CDR3 DNA reads TGTGCCAGCAGCGTAGAACGAGACTCTGGGGCCAACGTCCTGACTTTC.